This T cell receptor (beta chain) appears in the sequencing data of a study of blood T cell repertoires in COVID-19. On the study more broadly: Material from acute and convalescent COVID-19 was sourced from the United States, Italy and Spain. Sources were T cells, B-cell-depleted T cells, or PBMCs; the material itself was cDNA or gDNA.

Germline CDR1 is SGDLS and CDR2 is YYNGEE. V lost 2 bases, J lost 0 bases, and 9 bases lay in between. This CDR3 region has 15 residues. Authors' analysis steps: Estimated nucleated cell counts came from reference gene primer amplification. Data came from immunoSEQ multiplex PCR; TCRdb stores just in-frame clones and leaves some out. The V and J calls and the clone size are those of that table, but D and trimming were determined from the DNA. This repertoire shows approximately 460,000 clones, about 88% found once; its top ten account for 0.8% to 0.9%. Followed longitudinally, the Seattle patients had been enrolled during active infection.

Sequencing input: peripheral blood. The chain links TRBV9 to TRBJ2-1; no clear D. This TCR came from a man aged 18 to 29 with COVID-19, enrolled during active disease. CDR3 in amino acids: CASSVVSSSYNEQFF. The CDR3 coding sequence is TGTGCCAGCAGCGTGGTCTCGAGCTCCTACAATGAGCAGTTCTTC.